The entry below describes one TCR beta chain. Its cognate antigen is unknown. This sample was included in a study of blood T cells in healthy people across ages. Alongside a J-beta primer mix, a sample-barcoded 5' primer served in a second PCR lasting 7 to 11 cycles. A single record per CDR3 protein comes from TCRdb applying MiXCR to the 5' RACE reads. The table has about 1.5 million distinct CDR3 sequences, approximately 39% seen once; the top ten hold less than 5%. Extractions gave at least 6 micrograms of total RNA per sample. Study-level points and caveats: When one million T cells were used, diversity estimates were thought to be underestimates. Per million T cells, TCR beta diversity dropped about linearly as age rose.

From germline, CDR1 is KGHSH and CDR2 LQKENI. The CDR3 is made up of 16 amino acids. Trimming took 0 bases from V and 7 from J, leaving 16 bases between them. J is TRBJ2-1 and V is TRBV18; D is tentatively TRBD1 or TRBD2 (5 bases each). The source material was blood. The TCR originated in a woman aged 18-29 years in good health. The DNA for the CDR3 is TGTGCCAGCTCACCACCAGGGGCGGGTTCGAGGAATGAGCAGTTCTTC. Amino acid sequence: CASSPPGAGSRNEQFF.